Listed below are T cell receptor beta chains from one sample, sequenced in a study of blood T cell repertoires in COVID-19. Data came from immunoSEQ multiplex PCR; TCRdb stores just in-frame clones and leaves some out. The data show approximately 47,000 clones, 86% seen once. Specimen: peripheral blood. The receptors shown here come from a woman aged 55-75 years with acute or convalescent COVID-19. CDR3s include the opening cysteine and the closing phenylalanine or tryptophan. Each record gives: V gene, J gene, clone size, D gene, CDR3 protein, CDR3 DNA. D genes are given only for firm matches. The listing skips clone size in some rows; elsewhere it reads once, few, many or a size class.

TRBV24-1,TRBJ2-5,NA,TRBD2,CATSSGLAGRETQYF,TGTGCCACCAGTTCGGGACTAGCGGGGAGGGAGACCCAGTACTTC
TRBV5-5,TRBJ1-2,NA,TRBD1,CASSFGTGGSVYGYTF,TGTGCCAGCAGCTTCGGGACAGGGGGATCAGTCTATGGCTACACCTTC
TRBV7-2,TRBJ2-7,NA,NA,CASSLAFAYEQYF,TGTGCCAGCAGCTTAGCCTTCGCCTACGAGCAGTACTTC
TRBV7-9,TRBJ1-1,NA,TRBD1,CASSATGGETEAFF,TGTGCCAGCAGCGCGACAGGGGGCGAAACTGAAGCTTTCTTT
TRBV7-5,TRBJ2-5,NA,NA,CARSFRSQTGQGATLETQYF,TGTGCCAGAAGCTTTCGGTCGCAGACTGGACAGGGGGCGACTCTAGAGACCCAGTACTTC
TRBV30,TRBJ1-6,NA,NA,CAWSVMQGLTPLHF,TGTGCCTGGAGTGTAATGCAGGGCTTAACACCCCTCCACTTT
TRBV7-3,TRBJ2-3,NA,TRBD1,CASSRQGAEDTQYF,TGTGCCAGCAGCAGACAGGGGGCAGAGGATACGCAGTATTTT
TRBV28,TRBJ2-2,NA,TRBD1,CASSSGQGDTGELFF,TGTGCCAGCAGTTCGGGACAGGGGGACACCGGGGAGCTGTTTTTT
TRBV9,TRBJ1-1,NA,NA,CASSSLTGGDTEAFF,TGTGCCAGCAGCTCACTGACGGGAGGGGACACTGAAGCTTTCTTT
TRBV5-4,TRBJ1-5,NA,NA,CASSFRTGFSQPQHF,TGTGCCAGCAGCTTCCGAACCGGGTTCAGCCAGCCCCAGCATTTT
TRBV4-1,TRBJ2-3,NA,NA,CASSQDPTRSTDTQYF,TGCGCCAGCAGCCAAGACCCGACTAGAAGCACAGATACGCAGTATTTT
TRBV27,TRBJ1-1,NA,NA,CASSSPGGGTEAFF,TGTGCCAGCAGCTCACCGGGGGGGGGAACTGAAGCTTTCTTT
TRBV3-1/TRBV3-2,TRBJ2-7,NA,TRBD2,CASSKGLAGTREQYF,TGTGCCAGCAGCAAAGGACTAGCGGGAACACGCGAGCAGTACTTC
TRBV3-1/TRBV3-2,TRBJ2-7,NA,TRBD2,CASSQDLASGIYEQYF,TGTGCCAGCAGCCAAGATCTGGCTAGCGGGATCTACGAGCAGTACTTC
TRBV20-1,TRBJ2-3,NA,TRBD2,CSASSSLGLADSTDTQYF,TGCAGTGCTAGTAGTTCTTTAGGACTAGCGGATAGCACAGATACGCAGTATTTT
TRBV2,TRBJ1-1,NA,NA,CASTQDWRNGYEAFF,TGTGCCAGCACTCAGGACTGGCGGAATGGATATGAAGCTTTCTTT
TRBV9,TRBJ2-1,NA,TRBD2,CASSFVAGINNEQFF,TGTGCCAGCAGCTTTGTAGCGGGGATCAACAATGAGCAGTTCTTC
TRBV5-1,TRBJ2-7,NA,TRBD1,CASSLMATGSSYEQYF,TGCGCCAGCAGCTTGATGGCGACAGGGAGCTCCTACGAGCAGTACTTC
TRBV7-8,TRBJ2-1,NA,NA,CASSFGYRRKPYNEQFF,TGTGCCAGCAGCTTCGGCTATAGGCGGAAGCCGTACAATGAGCAGTTCTTC
TRBV5-1,TRBJ2-7,NA,TRBD1,CASSAGQVPYEQYF,TGCGCCAGCAGCGCCGGACAGGTCCCCTACGAGCAGTACTTC
TRBV19,TRBJ1-2,NA,NA,CASSIGPGNYGYTF,TGTGCCAGTAGTATAGGTCCGGGGAACTATGGCTACACCTTC
TRBV5-1,TRBJ2-5,once,NA,CASSPGSQETQYF,TGCGCCAGCAGCCCCGGGAGCCAAGAGACCCAGTACTTC
TRBV11-2,TRBJ2-3,few,TRBD2,CASSLPSLAGDDTQYF,TGTGCCAGCAGCTTACCCTCTCTAGCGGGAGATGATACGCAGTATTTT
TRBV30,TRBJ2-7,NA,TRBD2,CAWSGAGELYEQYF,TGTGCCTGGAGTGGGGCGGGAGAACTATACGAGCAGTACTTC
TRBV4-1,TRBJ2-7,once,NA,CASSQGRRGLGVQQYF,TGCGCCAGCAGCCAAGGTCGACGCGGCTTGGGTGTACAGCAGTACTTC
TRBV12-3/TRBV12-4,TRBJ1-2,once,TRBD1,CASSDRGGYTF,TGTGCCAGCAGTGACAGGGGGGGCTACACCTTC
TRBV4-1,TRBJ1-1,NA,NA,CASSQDEAGGRTEAFF,TGCGCCAGCAGCCAAGATGAAGCCGGAGGTCGGACTGAAGCTTTCTTT
TRBV5-1,TRBJ1-1,NA,NA,CASSLLTVDTEAFF,TGCGCCAGCAGCTTGTTGACAGTCGACACTGAAGCTTTCTTT
TRBV5-4,TRBJ2-2,NA,NA,CASSLISGTTGELFF,TGTGCCAGCAGCTTAATTAGCGGAACCACCGGGGAGCTGTTTTTT
TRBV19,TRBJ1-1,NA,NA,CASSISRGYMNTEAFF,TGTGCCAGTAGTATATCCAGAGGTTATATGAACACTGAAGCTTTCTTT
TRBV12-3/TRBV12-4,TRBJ1-3,NA,NA,CASSFLVGNTIYF,TGTGCCAGCAGTTTTCTTGTCGGAAACACCATATATTTT
TRBV6-1,TRBJ1-6,NA,NA,CASSEAGGIYNSPLHF,TGTGCCAGCAGTGAAGCCGGGGGGATCTATAATTCACCCCTCCACTTT
TRBV18,TRBJ2-1,NA,TRBD2,CASSPPSGRSYNEQFF,TGTGCCAGCTCACCACCAAGCGGGAGATCCTACAATGAGCAGTTCTTC
TRBV7-8,TRBJ1-2,NA,NA,CASSLATGRDGYTF,TGTGCCAGCAGCTTAGCTACAGGCAGGGATGGCTACACCTTC
TRBV6-1,TRBJ1-1,NA,NA,CASSEGGLNTEAFF,TGTGCCAGCAGTGAAGGAGGGTTGAACACTGAAGCTTTCTTT
TRBV5-5,TRBJ1-1,NA,NA,CASSLGLRQAVGRWGTEAFF,TGTGCCAGCAGCTTGGGCCTCCGACAGGCGGTGGGTCGTTGGGGCACTGAAGCTTTCTTT
TRBV12-3/TRBV12-4,TRBJ1-2,NA,TRBD1,CASRHTGGHGYTF,TGTGCCAGCAGACACACAGGGGGCCATGGCTACACCTTC
TRBV30,TRBJ1-2,NA,NA,CAWSVVSQGGYTF,TGTGCCTGGAGTGTAGTTAGTCAGGGCGGCTACACCTTC
TRBV10-2,TRBJ2-1,NA,TRBD2,CASSEIAGVNNEQFF,TGCGCCAGCAGTGAAATAGCGGGAGTCAACAATGAGCAGTTCTTC
TRBV6-6,TRBJ2-7,NA,TRBD2,CASSYPGTSGGEQYF,TGTGCCAGCAGTTACCCCGGGACTAGCGGGGGAGAGCAGTACTTC
TRBV18,TRBJ2-1,NA,NA,CASSPPAASSYNEQFF,TGTGCCAGCTCACCACCGGCGGCCTCCTCCTACAATGAGCAGTTCTTC
TRBV27,TRBJ1-2,once,NA,CASSLSATYRVRGYTF,TGTGCCAGCAGTCTCTCGGCCACCTACAGGGTACGTGGCTACACCTTT
TRBV5-5,TRBJ2-5,NA,TRBD2,CASSFWASGGGKTQYF,TGTGCCAGCAGCTTTTGGGCTAGCGGGGGTGGAAAGACCCAGTACTTC
TRBV19,TRBJ2-2,NA,NA,CASSSRETTYFAGELFF,TGTGCCAGTAGTTCCCGGGAAACCACGTACTTTGCCGGGGAGCTGTTTTTT
TRBV6-5,TRBJ1-1,NA,TRBD1,CASSSLRQGRSPEAFF,TGTGCCAGCAGTTCCCTCCGACAGGGACGTAGCCCTGAAGCTTTCTTT
TRBV5-4,TRBJ2-2,NA,NA,CASSPPGGLAQTGELFF,TGTGCCAGCAGCCCCCCAGGAGGTCTAGCCCAAACCGGGGAGCTGTTTTTT
TRBV2,TRBJ2-1,NA,TRBD1,CASSSYPGQGVVF,TGTGCCAGCAGCTCTTACCCGGGACAGGGGGTGGTCTTC